This TCR beta chain is from a study of immune evolution from preneoplasia to lung adenocarcinoma. Trimming pared 5 bases from V and 7 bases from J, leaving 15 bases between. The length of the CDR3 is 14 residues. From germline, CDR1 is SEHNR and CDR2 FQNEAQ (reference sequence). Here immunoSEQ multiplex PCR was the method, and the copy in TCRdb shows in-frame clones only, minus some. The table records some 6,500 clones, 84% of them present only once. This clone has a single count. Each case's diagnosis was confirmed by two pathologists on H&E. The source of this sequence is a donor older than 65 with lung adenocarcinoma. The V gene is TRBV7-9, the J gene TRBJ2-1; D possibly uses TRBD1 or TRBD2 (6 bases each). Material: FFPE lung adenocarcinoma in situ tissue. The CDR3 here is CASSPLGGRNEQFF. The CDR3 bases are TGTGCCAGCAGCCCCTTGGGGGGCCGGAATGAGCAGTTCTTC.